This T cell receptor (beta chain) was sequenced in a study of a mutant IDH1 vaccine in newly diagnosed glioma. Study at large: Visit V12 was conducted at week 35 as the safety follow-up. Visit V13 came later, at week 47.

V lost 6 bases, J lost 2 bases, and 12 bases lay in between. CDR3 length: 14 residues. Per the germline V gene, CDR1 is MNHEY and CDR2 is SVGAGI. Specified time point: week 47, end of study. The content of each vaccine dose was 300 ug of mutant IDH1 20-mer peptide, and topical imiquimod accompanied it. Only in-frame clones appear in the TCRdb table, and some are missing; sequencing was by immunoSEQ multiplex PCR. The table has approximately 34,000 clones, roughly nine tenths seen once; the top ten hold about 2.2%. As for this clone: Its antigen is not identified.

The sequence was collected from a man aged 35 to 55 with glioma. The chain is built from TRBV6-5 and TRBJ2-3; TRBD2 might be the D (7 bases). This specimen consisted of PBMCs, obtained from a glioma patient whose treatment included an IDH1 peptide vaccine. For the CDR3, the DNA is TGTGCCAGCAGGATACGGGGGGCCACAGATACGCAGTATTTT. Amino acids: CASRIRGATDTQYF.